The source of this T cell receptor (beta chain) is a study of shared clonotypes between healthy human individuals. Study-level results: Clonotypes that were shared across a handful of donors made up approximately 5.1% of naive CD4 clonotypes.

Deep-level assay runs were performed. Each sorted subset replicate got 200 ng genomic DNA, 30,000 or so genomes. The protocol was immunoSEQ multiplex PCR, while the TCRdb copy is restricted to in-frame clones and leaves out a portion. The sample carries roughly 2,000,000 clones, approximately 94% recorded once. This CDR3 is 16 amino acids long. The germline CDR1 and CDR2 sequences are PRHDT and FYEKMQ (reference sequence). Deletions cut 0 bases from V and 4 bases from J, with 10 bases between. A word on this clone: Its antigen is not identified.

Naive-designated CD8 cells lacked CD45RO, were positively enriched for CCR7, and omitted terminally differentiated effector memory CD45RA+ cells. The sequenced sample consisted of naive CD8+ T cells sorted from blood. The TCR was taken from a man between 18 and 29 years old in good health. The gene calls are TRBV13 and TRBJ1-6; D gene unclear. DNA of the CDR3: TGTGCCAGCAGCTTAGGCATGGAGGAGTATAATTCACCCCTCCACTTT. It yields the protein CASSLGMEEYNSPLHF.